The 30 T cell receptor beta chains listed next were all sequenced from one sample in a study of OX40 agonist ivuxolimab in advanced cancers. TCRdb's copy holds only in-frame clones and misses some; the assay was immunoSEQ multiplex PCR. The sample includes around 40,000 clones, 80% of them seen just once. Sequenced here: CD4+ or CD8+ T cells sorted from blood, sampled in a trial of the OX40 agonist ivuxolimab. These TCRs come from an adult with an advanced solid tumor such as melanoma, head and neck, liver or kidney cancer.

The chain couples TRBV19 to TRBJ2-7; D tentatively fits TRBD1 or TRBD2 (5 bases each). Germline loops: CDR1 LNHDA, CDR2 SQIVND (reference sequence). The CDR3 is 15 residues long. The V gene lost 3 bases and the J gene lost 2 bases, with 14 bases spanning the gap. The CDR3 sequence is CASSINSGTTYEQYF. As DNA, the CDR3 is TGTGCCAGTAGTATTAATTCAGGGACCACCTACGAGCAGTACTTC.

This clone was detected only once. The chain is built from TRBV9 and TRBJ2-6; D possibly corresponds to TRBD2 (5 bases). V lost 4 bases and J 0 bases, leaving 17 bases between the germline ends. CDR1 is SGDLS and CDR2 is YYNGEE in the germline V gene. There are 18 residues in the CDR3. This CDR3 reads CASSPSPSGSSGANVLTF. As DNA, the CDR3 is TGTGCCAGCAGCCCCTCGCCCTCGGGGAGCTCTGGGGCCAACGTCCTGACTTTC.

The chain combines TRBV11-2 with TRBJ1-2; TRBD1 might be the D (5 bases). Trimming shortened V by 5 bases and J by 7 bases, and 23 bases separated the two germline ends. CDR3 length: 16 amino acids. Germline CDR1 and CDR2: SGHAT and FQNNGV. CDR3 DNA: TGTGCCAGCAGCCCTAGGAGGGACCCCAGGGAGTCTGGCTACACCTTC. Translation gives CASSPRRDPRESGYTF.

This chain links TRBV5-1 with TRBJ2-3, with D unresolved. Germline V gene sequence: CDR1 SGHRS, CDR2 YFSETQ. This CDR3 has 14 amino acids. V was cut by 7 bases and J by 2 bases, with 14 bases left in between. The CDR3 is CASSPTQVTDTQYF. DNA for the CDR3: TGCGCCAGCTCACCGACTCAAGTCACAGATACGCAGTATTTT. The full variable domain, its missing parts supplied by reference TRBV5-1 and TRBJ2-3, is KAGVTQTPRYLIKTRGQQVTLSCSPISGHRSVSWYQQTPGQGLQFLFEYFSETQRNKGNFPGRFSGRQFSNSRSEMNVSTLELGDSALYLCASSPTQVTDTQYFGPGTRLTVL.

Regarding this clone: Other DNA sequences from this sample encode an identical CDR3 as well. The chain is built from TRBV11-2 and TRBJ1-2; 7 positions agree with TRBD1. The CDR3 totals 14 residues. J lost 8 bases, V lost 0 bases, and 6 bases had no gene match. In germline, CDR1 is SGHAT, CDR2 FQNNGV. CDR3 sequence reads: CASSLDRTGGGYTF. The CDR3 DNA sequence: TGTGCCAGCAGCTTAGACAGGACAGGCGGGGGCTACACCTTC.

The chain joins TRBV6-5 to TRBJ2-7; 7 bases align to TRBD1. Trimming at V came to 6 bases and at J to 2 bases, leaving 4 bases not matched to a gene. CDR3 length: 13 amino acids. CDR1 and CDR2 (germline): MNHEY, SVGAGI. This CDR3 reads CASSRDRAYEQYF. CDR3 nucleotide sequence: TGTGCCAGCAGCCGTGACAGGGCCTACGAGCAGTACTTC.

This clone was seen only once. V is TRBV19 and J is TRBJ1-6, with TRBD1 matching over 9 bases. There are 14 residues in the CDR3. Germline V gene sequence: CDR1 LNHDA, CDR2 SQIVND (reference sequence). V lost 6 bases, J lost 9 bases, and 6 bases stayed unmatched. CDR3: CASSPGTGTSPLHF. CDR3 bases: TGTGCCAGTAGCCCCGGGACAGGGACTTCACCCCTCCACTTT.

The chain carries TRBV2 and TRBJ2-2; 7 bases are a match to TRBD2. CDR1 is SNHLY and CDR2 is FYNNEI in the germline V gene. The CDR3 is 15 amino acids. V trimming: 7 bases; J trimming: 5 bases; junction bases outside the gene matches: 10. CDR3 residues: CASTGWRGGTGELFF. The CDR3 nucleotides are TGTGCCAGCACTGGCTGGCGGGGAGGGACCGGGGAGCTGTTTTTT.

This chain joins TRBV30 and TRBJ2-1; 7 nucleotides line up with TRBD2. The CDR3 is 15 amino acids. The V gene's germline CDR1 is GTSNPN and CDR2 SVGIG (reference sequence). J was trimmed by 6 bases and V by 0 bases; bases with no gene match: 8. The CDR3 here is CAWSVRGREGNEQFF. The CDR3 DNA is TGTGCCTGGAGTGTACGGGGGAGGGAGGGCAATGAGCAGTTCTTC.

This clone showed up just a few times. This chain connects TRBV19 to TRBJ2-5, with 9 bases aligning to TRBD1. The CDR3 length is 14 residues. Germline V lookup: CDR1 LNHDA, CDR2 SQIVND (reference sequence). V lost 4 bases to trimming and J lost 5 bases; unmatched junction nucleotides: 5. The chain's CDR3 is CASSTQGAGETQYF. For the CDR3, the DNA is TGTGCCAGTAGTACACAGGGGGCAGGGGAGACCCAGTACTTC.

The chain has TRBV7-8 and TRBJ2-1; perhaps TRBD2 as D (6 bases). This CDR3 contains 14 residues. V was cut by 5 bases and J by 7 bases, with 15 bases left in between. CDR1 SGHVS and CDR2 FQNEAQ come from the germline V gene. CDR3 sequence (DNA): TGTGCCAGCAGCCCGACGACTAGAGGGAATGAGCAGTTCTTC. This translates into CASSPTTRGNEQFF.

The V and J genes are TRBV5-6 and TRBJ2-4, with 13 nucleotides matching TRBD2. The CDR3 has 18 residues. V lost 4 bases to trimming and J lost 5 bases; unmatched junction nucleotides: 12. Germline V lookup: CDR1 SGHDT, CDR2 YYEEEE. Here the CDR3 reads CASSRRLAGGPGENIQYF. The CDR3 nucleotides read TGTGCCAGCAGCAGAAGACTAGCGGGGGGCCCCGGGGAAAACATTCAGTACTTC.

The chain links TRBV6-5 to TRBJ2-6; D might be TRBD1 or TRBD2, each matching 5 bases. Germline V gene data show CDR1 as MNHEY and CDR2 as SVGAGI. The CDR3 loop spans 16 amino acids. Between the trimmed V and J ends, which lost 0 bases and 3 bases, there was a span of 9 bases. Written as DNA, the CDR3 is TGTGCCAGCAGTTACTCTTGGGGGAGTGGGGCCAACGTCCTGACTTTC. Translated: CASSYSWGSGANVLTF.

The rearrangement links TRBV7-3 to TRBJ1-1; no reliable D call. In germline, CDR1 is SGHTA, CDR2 FQGTGA. The V gene lost 3 bases and the J gene lost 1 base, with 6 bases spanning the gap. The CDR3 is made up of 13 amino acids. CDR3 nucleotide sequence: TGTGCCAGCAGCTTGGCGGAGAACACTGAAGCTTTCTTT. It yields the protein CASSLAENTEAFF.

The CDR3, as DNA: TGTGCCAGCAGCCCCGGGACAGGGGATGAAAAACTGTTTTTT. It yields the protein CASSPGTGDEKLFF. The chain couples TRBV7-9 to TRBJ1-4, with TRBD1 matching 10 bases. With 5 bases clipped from V and 6 bases from J, the junction kept 3 bases outside the gene matches. There are 14 residues in the CDR3. Germline V gives CDR1 SEHNR, CDR2 FQNEAQ (reference sequence).

The chain joins TRBV6-5 to TRBJ2-7, with 9 bases aligning to TRBD1. Germline loops: CDR1 MNHEY, CDR2 SVGAGI. The CDR3 extends over 15 amino acids. V gave up 8 bases and J gave up 1 base; unmatched junction bases: 9. The CDR3 DNA is TGTGCCAGCCAACAGGGGGCGATGGGGTCCTACGAGCAGTACTTC. Its translation is CASQQGAMGSYEQYF.

Comments on this clone: Its ends do not fully match the called genes, so a read error is possible. V and J are TRBV6-5 and TRBJ2-5, with unresolved D. CDR3 length equals 15 residues. Germline V gene lookup returns CDR1 MNHEY and CDR2 SVGAGI. The CDR3 nucleotides are TGTGCCAGCAGTTACAGCGCTAACTACCATGAGACCCAGTACTTC. It encodes CASSYSANYHETQYF.

Worth noting for this clone: This may arise from a read error, as a much more abundant clone is one base away. The genes are TRBV5-1 and TRBJ1-1; no clear D. The CDR3 has 13 amino acids. V lost 0 bases to trimming and J lost 0 bases, with 3 bases between them. The germline gives CDR1 SGHRS, CDR2 YFSETQ. CDR3 in amino acids: CASSLGVNTEAFF. CDR3 nucleotide sequence: TGCGCCAGCAGCTTGGGGGTGAACACTGAAGCTTTCTTT.

The V and J genes are TRBV7-2 and TRBJ1-2, with a weak D call TRBD1 (6 bases). Deletions cut 2 bases from V and 6 bases from J, with 10 bases between. CDR1 and CDR2 from the germline V gene are SGHTA and FQGNSA. The CDR3 spans 13 residues. CDR3 bases: TGTGCCAGCAGCTTAACACAGGGAGATGGCTACACCTTC. This translates into CASSLTQGDGYTF.

This clone was counted a few times. The genes are TRBV27 and TRBJ2-1; 9 bases line up with TRBD2. V shed 0 bases and J 8 bases; nucleotides not matched to a gene: 5. Per the germline V gene, CDR1 is MNHEY and CDR2 is SMNVEV (reference sequence). The CDR3 is 15 residues long. The CDR3 loop reads CASSLSGTSTDEQFF. CDR3 sequence (DNA): TGTGCCAGCAGTTTATCAGGGACTAGCACCGATGAGCAGTTCTTC.

This chain links TRBV9 with TRBJ1-1; 7 bases map to TRBD1. J was trimmed by 7 bases and V by 0 bases; bases with no gene match: 3. CDR1 and CDR2 from the germline V gene are SGDLS and YYNGEE. CDR3 length equals 13 residues. Here the CDR3 reads CASSVEGDSEAFF. Written as DNA, the CDR3 is TGTGCCAGCAGCGTAGAGGGGGACAGTGAAGCTTTCTTT.

In the case of this clone: Additional DNA sequences in this sample encode the identical CDR3. The rearrangement uses TRBV6-1 and TRBJ2-7; D not certain. Per the germline V gene, CDR1 is MNHNS and CDR2 is SASEGT. Trimming left V 3 bases short and J 2 bases short, with 8 bases between. The CDR3 is 13 residues long. Written as DNA, the CDR3 is TGTGCCAGCAGTGAGTCTGGGACCTACGAGCAGTACTTC. Protein product: CASSESGTYEQYF.

The CDR3 loop reads CASSLGWRASYNEQFF. The DNA for the CDR3 is TGTGCCAGCAGCTTAGGTTGGCGGGCCTCCTACAATGAGCAGTTCTTC. V usage is TRBV7-2 and J usage is TRBJ2-1, with D maybe TRBD2 (5 bases). V lost 1 base and J lost 0, with 10 bases in between. This CDR3 has 16 residues. Germline V gene data show CDR1 as SGHTA and CDR2 as FQGNSA.

This chain connects TRBV7-2 to TRBJ1-5; 8 bases agree with TRBD1. The CDR3 extends over 17 amino acids. With 4 bases clipped from V and 3 bases from J, the junction kept 11 bases outside the gene matches. Germline V CDR1 and CDR2: SGHTA, FQGNSA. The CDR3 DNA reads as TGTGCCAGCAGCTCCTTGGCCGGGACAGGTGCCAATCAGCCCCAGCATTTT. This translates into CASSSLAGTGANQPQHF. Variable domain in full (rest from reference TRBV7-2 and TRBJ1-5): GAGVSQSPSNKVTEKGKDVELRCDPISGHTALYWYRQSLGQGLEFLIYFQGNSAPDKSGLPSDRFSAERTGGSVSTLTIQRTQQEDSAVYLCASSSLAGTGANQPQHFGDGTRLSIL.

In this sample, this clone turned up once. The chain recombines TRBV5-1 with TRBJ2-2; D ambiguous. CDR1 and CDR2 from the germline V gene are SGHRS and YFSETQ. Trimming stripped 0 bases from V and 1 base from J, with 7 bases between. The CDR3 spans 15 residues. This CDR3 reads CASSLETGNTGELFF. DNA of the CDR3: TGCGCCAGCAGCTTGGAGACGGGGAACACCGGGGAGCTGTTTTTT. The full variable domain, its missing parts supplied by reference TRBV5-1 and TRBJ2-2, is KAGVTQTPRYLIKTRGQQVTLSCSPISGHRSVSWYQQTPGQGLQFLFEYFSETQRNKGNFPGRFSGRQFSNSRSEMNVSTLELGDSALYLCASSLETGNTGELFFGEGSRLTVL.

This chain uses TRBV4-3 with TRBJ2-5; a possible D gene is TRBD1 (5 bases). The J call is in doubt because the DNA end fits TRBJ2-7 better. Germline lookup yields CDR1 LGHNA and CDR2 YSLEER. This CDR3 spans 15 amino acids. CDR3 bases: TGCGCCAGCAGCCAAGAGTTTTTCAGGGACTACGAGCAGTACTTC. It encodes CASSQEFFRDYEQYF.

The table lists this clone with a few counts. The chain has TRBV7-2 and TRBJ1-1; 8 bases fit TRBD1. CDR3 length: 15 amino acids. V was pared by 4 bases and J by 4 bases, with 8 bases of the junction left unmatched. Germline-derived CDR1 and CDR2 are SGHTA and FQGNSA. This chain's CDR3 is CASSSRTGWGTEAFF. The CDR3 DNA follows: TGTGCCAGCAGCTCCCGGACAGGGTGGGGCACTGAAGCTTTCTTT.

The gene calls are TRBV9 and TRBJ1-2, with D unclear. The CDR3 extends over 14 amino acids. Germline V CDR1 and CDR2: SGDLS, YYNGEE. Trimming stripped 0 bases from V and 7 bases from J, with 13 bases between. The CDR3 loop is CASSVDQDRGGYTF. DNA for the CDR3: TGTGCCAGCAGCGTAGATCAGGATAGAGGTGGCTACACCTTC.

This clone was picked up a small number of times. The gene calls are TRBV18 and TRBJ2-3; TRBD1 aligns across 8 bases. This CDR3 has 16 amino acids. Per the germline V gene, CDR1 is KGHSH and CDR2 is LQKENI. Trimming removed 6 bases from V and 5 bases from J; junction bases left unmatched: 13. This chain's CDR3 is CASSLADRVSGDTQYF. CDR3 sequence (DNA): TGTGCCAGCTCGCTGGCGGACAGGGTTTCAGGAGATACGCAGTATTTT.

This rearrangement joins TRBV5-4 to TRBJ1-1; D is possibly TRBD1 (6 bases). V gave up 4 bases and J gave up 0 bases, with 10 bases separating them. The CDR3 is made up of 14 amino acids. Germline assignment: CDR1 SGHNT and CDR2 YYREEE (reference sequence). CDR3 sequence reads: CASSPGHLNTEAFF. The CDR3 nucleotides are TGTGCCAGCAGCCCGGGACACCTGAACACTGAAGCTTTCTTT.